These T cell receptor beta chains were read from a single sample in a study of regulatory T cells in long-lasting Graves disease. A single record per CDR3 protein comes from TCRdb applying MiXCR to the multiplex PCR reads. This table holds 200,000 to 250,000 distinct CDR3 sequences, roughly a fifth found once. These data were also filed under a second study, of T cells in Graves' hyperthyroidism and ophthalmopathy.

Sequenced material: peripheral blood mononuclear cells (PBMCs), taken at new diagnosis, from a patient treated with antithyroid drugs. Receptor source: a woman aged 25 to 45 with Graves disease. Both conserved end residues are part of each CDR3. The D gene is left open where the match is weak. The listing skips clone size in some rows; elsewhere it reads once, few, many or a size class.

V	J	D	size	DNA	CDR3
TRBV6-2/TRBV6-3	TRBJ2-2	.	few	TGTGCCAGCAGGAGAGGGTACACGGGGGAGCTGTTTTTT	CASRRGYTGELFF
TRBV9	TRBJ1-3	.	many	TGTGCCAGCAGCGTAGAAGGTAACTCTGGAAACACCATATATTTT	CASSVEGNSGNTIYF
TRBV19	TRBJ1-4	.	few	TGTGCCAGTAGTTCTCGGAGGGGTGAAAAACTGTTTTTT	CASSSRRGEKLFF
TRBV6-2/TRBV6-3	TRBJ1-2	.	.	TGTGCCAGCATCCTAAGCTCAGGGAGTGGCTACACCTTC	CASILSSGSGYTF
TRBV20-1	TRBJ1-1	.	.	TGCAGTGCTAGTGCCATGACAGGGAACACTGAAGCTTTCTTT	CSASAMTGNTEAFF
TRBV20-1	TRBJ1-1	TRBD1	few	TGCAGTGCTCCGGGACAGACGAACACTGAAGCTTTCTTT	CSAPGQTNTEAFF
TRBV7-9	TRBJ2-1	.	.	TGTGCCAGCAACCCTAATCTAAGGGACTTTACAGAGCAGTTCTTC	CASNPNLRDFTEQFF
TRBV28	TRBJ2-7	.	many	TGTGCCAGCAGTTTATACTTCTACGAGCAGTACTTC	CASSLYFYEQYF
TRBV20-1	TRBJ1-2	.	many	TGCAGTGCCCCGAAGGGAGACTATGGCTACACCTTC	CSAPKGDYGYTF
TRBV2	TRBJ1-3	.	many	TGTGCCAGCACTCCCTCCACAGGATACTCTGGAAACACCATATATTTT	CASTPSTGYSGNTIYF
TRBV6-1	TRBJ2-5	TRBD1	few	TGTGCCAGCAGCCGGGACAGGGGACCCCAAGAGACCCAGTACTTC	CASSRDRGPQETQYF
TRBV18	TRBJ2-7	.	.	TGTGCCAGCTCCCCATACGACAGCTCCTACGAGCAGTACTTC	CASSPYDSSYEQYF
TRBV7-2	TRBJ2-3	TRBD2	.	TGTGCCAGCAGCGCCACTAGCGGAGCGCAGTATTTT	CASSATSGAQYF
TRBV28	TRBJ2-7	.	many	TGTGCCAGCAGTTTGGCAGGGGTCGAGCAGTACTTC	CASSLAGVEQYF
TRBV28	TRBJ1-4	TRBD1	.	TGTGCCAGCAGCCCAGGAAGGACAGGGCTTAATGAAAAACTGTTTTTT	CASSPGRTGLNEKLFF
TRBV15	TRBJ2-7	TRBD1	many	TGTGCCACCACGGACAGGGGCCCCAACGAGCAGTACTTC	CATTDRGPNEQYF
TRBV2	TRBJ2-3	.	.	TGTGCCAGCAGGGATAGTTTAGCAGATACGCAGTATTTT	CASRDSLADTQYF
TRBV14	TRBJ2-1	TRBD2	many	TGTGCCAGCAGCCCCTGGACTAGCGGGAGTTCCTACAATGAGCAGTTCTTC	CASSPWTSGSSYNEQFF
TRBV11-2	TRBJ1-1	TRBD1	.	TGTGCCAGCAGCCCGGGGCGGACAGGGAGTGGGTACACTGAAGCTTTCTTT	CASSPGRTGSGYTEAFF
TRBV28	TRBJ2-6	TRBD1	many	TGTGCCAGCAGTTCAGGGACAGTCCCCTCTGGGGCCAACGTCCTGACTTTC	CASSSGTVPSGANVLTF
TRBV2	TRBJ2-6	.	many	TGTGCCAGCAGTGAAAGGGCAGGCTCTGGGGCCAACGTCCTGACTTTC	CASSERAGSGANVLTF
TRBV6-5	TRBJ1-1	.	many	TGTGCCAGCAGTTACCTTCAACGGGGCCCGGGAAGTGAAGCTTTCTTT	CASSYLQRGPGSEAFF
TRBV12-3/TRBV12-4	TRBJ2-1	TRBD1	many	TGTGCCAGCAAAGAAGACAGGGTGGATGAGCAGTTCTTC	CASKEDRVDEQFF
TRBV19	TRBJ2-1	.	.	TGTGCCAGTAACCGGCCGGCTGATCAGCAGTTCTTC	CASNRPADQQFF
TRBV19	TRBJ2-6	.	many	TGTGCCAGTCTCCCCTTGAGACCCTCTGGGGCCAACGTCCTGACTTTC	CASLPLRPSGANVLTF
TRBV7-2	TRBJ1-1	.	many	TGTGCCAGCAGCACGACAGGTGTGAACACTGAAGCTTTCTTT	CASSTTGVNTEAFF
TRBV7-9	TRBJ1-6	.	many	TGTGCCAGCAGCCCCGACATAAACGGTTCACCCCTCCACTTT	CASSPDINGSPLHF
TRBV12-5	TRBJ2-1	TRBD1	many	TGTGCTAGTGGCCCGGACAGGGACAATGAGCAGTTCTTC	CASGPDRDNEQFF
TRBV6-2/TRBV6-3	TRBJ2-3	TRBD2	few	TGTGCCAGCAGTTGGGGACTAGCGGGAGGCACAGATACGCAGTATTTT	CASSWGLAGGTDTQYF
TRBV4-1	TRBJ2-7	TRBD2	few	TGCGCCAGCAGCCAAGCAATAGCGGGGGGGATCTACGAGCAGTACTTC	CASSQAIAGGIYEQYF
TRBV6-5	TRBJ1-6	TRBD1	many	TGTGCCAGCAGTTTGGGACAGAATTCACCCCTCCACTTT	CASSLGQNSPLHF
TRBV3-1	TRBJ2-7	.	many	TGTGCCAGCAGCCTCAGTACCGGGACCGGCGAGCAGTACTTC	CASSLSTGTGEQYF
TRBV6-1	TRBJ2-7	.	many	TGTGCCAGCAGTGAATGGCAGGGCCGCTACGAGCAGTACTTC	CASSEWQGRYEQYF
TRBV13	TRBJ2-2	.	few	TGTGCCAGCAGCTTTAGGCGAGCGGAGATCACCGGGGAGCTTTTTTTT	CASSFRRAEITGELFF
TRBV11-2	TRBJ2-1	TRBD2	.	TGTGCCAGCACGCGGGAGGTAAGCTCCTACAATGAGCAGTTCTTC	CASTREVSSYNEQFF
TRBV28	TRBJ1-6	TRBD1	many	TGTGCCAGCAGCGTTCCGACAGGGAGAAATTCACCCCTCCACTTT	CASSVPTGRNSPLHF
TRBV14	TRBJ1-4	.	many	TGTGCCAGCAGCCCTCCCCCGGGACGGAGTAATAATGAAAAACTGTTTTTT	CASSPPPGRSNNEKLFF
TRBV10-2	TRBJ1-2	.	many	TGCGCCAGTACCGCATCCCGAGGAGGTGGCTACACCTTC	CASTASRGGGYTF
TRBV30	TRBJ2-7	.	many	TGTGCCTGGAAAAGGGGCCTTTACGAGCAGTACTTC	CAWKRGLYEQYF
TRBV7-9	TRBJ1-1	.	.	TGTGCCAGCAGCTTAAGAAGCTCGGACACTGAAGCTTTCTTT	CASSLRSSDTEAFF
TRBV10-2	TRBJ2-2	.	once	TGCGCCAGCAGTGAAACTCTAGCGCCCGGGGAGCTGTTTTTT	CASSETLAPGELFF
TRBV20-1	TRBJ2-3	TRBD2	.	TGCAGTGCTAACCGACCGGGACTAGCGGGGCCCACAGATACGCAGTATTTT	CSANRPGLAGPTDTQYF
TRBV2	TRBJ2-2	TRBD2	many	TGTGCCAGCAGGGGGCGACTAGCGGGAGGCACCGGGGAGCTGTTTTTT	CASRGRLAGGTGELFF
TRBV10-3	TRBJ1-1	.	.	TGTGCCATCAGTGAGCACAGGGAGGTCGAAGCTTTCTTT	CAISEHREVEAFF
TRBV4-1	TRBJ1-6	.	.	TGCGCCAGCAGACTAACATCTGACTCTTCCCGCGGCTCCTATAATTCACCCCTCCACTTT	CASRLTSDSSRGSYNSPLHF
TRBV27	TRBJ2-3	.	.	TGTGCCAGCAGTTTATATGGGACCGACACAGATACGCAGTATTTT	CASSLYGTDTDTQYF
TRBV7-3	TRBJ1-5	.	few	TGTGCCAGCAGCTTACCGGTACAGGGCAATCAGCCCCAGCATTTT	CASSLPVQGNQPQHF
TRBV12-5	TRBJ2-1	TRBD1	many	TGTGCTAGTGGCCAACAGGGGTATGAGCAGTTCTTC	CASGQQGYEQFF
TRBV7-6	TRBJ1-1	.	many	TGTGCCAGCAGCCCCGACGGACATACGGACACTGAAGCTTTCTTT	CASSPDGHTDTEAFF
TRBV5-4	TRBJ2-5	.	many	TGTGCCAGCAGCCGGAACAGCGCCCAAGAGACCCAGTACTTC	CASSRNSAQETQYF